These 3 T cell receptor beta chains were all obtained from the same sample, sequenced in a study of blood T cell repertoires in COVID-19. Profiled with immunoSEQ multiplex PCR; TCRdb holds only in-frame clones, not every one. The sample lists about 200,000 clones, roughly 80% seen once, with over 5% in the top ten. Sequenced input: peripheral blood. Source of these receptors: a woman aged 40 to 49 with COVID-19, enrolled during active disease.

This chain uses TRBV12-5 with TRBJ1-5; no clear D. CDR1 and CDR2 from the germline V gene are LGHNT and FRNRAP. Trimming removed 6 bases from V and 8 bases from J, with 14 bases in between. The CDR3 consists of 13 residues. CDR3 nucleotides: TGTGCTAGTGGACGGGAACCCGGGGAGCCCCAGCATTTT. This codes for CASGREPGEPQHF.

V is TRBV7-3 and J is TRBJ1-2, with TRBD1 matching 7 bases. This CDR3 spans 13 amino acids. The ends lost 5 bases at V and 3 bases at J; junction bases unmatched: 3. Looked up from germline, CDR1 is SGHTA and CDR2 is FQGTGA. This CDR3 reads CASSPQGDYGYTF. CDR3 coding DNA: TGTGCCAGCAGCCCCCAGGGGGACTATGGCTACACCTTC.

Only a few counts were recorded for this clone. This chain uses TRBV25-1 with TRBJ1-4; D gene uncertain. There are 16 residues in the CDR3. Germline CDR1 reads MGHDK; CDR2 reads SYGVNS. V was shortened by 0 bases and J by 3 bases, with 11 bases between the two germline ends. CDR3 bases: TGTGCCAGCAGTGAATACGGAGTTCGGGCTAATGAAAAACTGTTTTTT. Its translation: CASSEYGVRANEKLFF.